This T cell receptor (beta chain) was sequenced during a study of blood T cell repertoires in COVID-19. Whole-study context: PBMCs, B-cell-depleted T cells, or T cells were the source of the cDNA or gDNA that made up the material.

The germline V gene encodes CDR1 LNHNV and CDR2 YYDKDF (reference sequence). This CDR3 is built from 14 residues. V lost 0 bases and J lost 4, with 9 bases in between. The data were produced by immunoSEQ multiplex PCR, yet TCRdb's version contains in-frame clones alone and is incomplete. The sample consists of more than 200,000 clones, approximately 86% of them appearing once. V usage is TRBV15 and J usage is TRBJ1-2, with D possibly TRBD1 on 5 matching bases. This receptor was taken from a woman between 45 and 60 years old with COVID-19, enrolled during active disease. The sequencing input was peripheral blood. The CDR3 DNA reads TGTGCCACCAGCAGAGACAGGGCGACCTATGGCTACACCTTC. It encodes CATSRDRATYGYTF.